Below are 6 T cell receptor beta chains sequenced from a single sample in a study of shared clonotypes between healthy human individuals. TCRdb keeps only in-frame clones here, not all; method: immunoSEQ multiplex PCR. The sample has some 2,000,000 clones, roughly 95% seen once. The sample taken for sequencing was naive CD4+ T cells sorted from blood. Sample subset: CD45RA+ positively selected. All receptors come from a man younger than 35 in good health.

The chain couples TRBV30 to TRBJ1-5; tentative D call: TRBD1 (5 bases). V gave up 5 bases and J gave up 0 bases, with 8 bases separating them. Germline V gives CDR1 GTSNPN, CDR2 SVGIG (reference sequence). The CDR3 is 13 amino acids. The CDR3 here is CAWGHDSNQPQHF. CDR3 sequence (DNA): TGTGCCTGGGGACACGATAGCAATCAGCCCCAGCATTTT.

The chain joins TRBV30 to TRBJ2-7; D is unresolved. Germline V gives CDR1 GTSNPN, CDR2 SVGIG (reference sequence). The CDR3 extends over 12 amino acids. The V gene lost 0 bases and the J gene lost 7 bases, with 10 bases spanning the gap. CDR3 region: CAWSVQWQEQYF. CDR3 in DNA: TGTGCCTGGAGTGTACAGTGGCAGGAGCAGTACTTC. Complete variable domain (other parts from reference TRBV30 and TRBJ2-7): SQTIHQWPATLVQPVGSPLSLECTVEGTSNPNLYWYRQAAGRGLQLLFYSVGIGQISSEVPQNLSASRPQDRQFILSSKKLLLSDSGFYLCAWSVQWQEQYFGPGTRLTVT.

The rearrangement uses TRBV12-5 and TRBJ1-1; D is undetermined. The germline CDR1 and CDR2 sequences are LGHNT and FRNRAP. V lost 5 bases, J lost 4 bases, and 17 bases lay in between. CDR3 length equals 15 residues. The CDR3 sequence is CASGPPSPSGTEAFF. The CDR3 nucleotides read TGTGCTAGTGGTCCCCCGTCCCCGTCGGGCACTGAAGCTTTCTTT. The whole variable domain, filled in from reference TRBV12-5 and TRBJ1-1, reads DARVTQTPRHKVTEMGQEVTMRCQPILGHNTVFWYRQTMMQGLELLAYFRNRAPLDDSGMPKDRFSAEMPDATLATLKIQPSEPRDSAVYFCASGPPSPSGTEAFFGQGTRLTVV.

The chain carries TRBV5-1 and TRBJ2-3; the D gene could be TRBD1 or TRBD2 (5 bases each). There are 14 residues in the CDR3. The V and J ends lost 4 bases and 5 bases respectively, with 14 bases between them. CDR1 SGHRS and CDR2 YFSETQ come from the germline V gene. The CDR3 here is CASSPRDGGDTQYF. The DNA for the CDR3 is TGCGCCAGCAGCCCGAGGGACGGCGGAGATACGCAGTATTTT.

This chain uses TRBV7-9 with TRBJ1-6, with D hard to call. There are 15 residues in the CDR3. Germline lookup yields CDR1 SEHNR and CDR2 FQNEAQ (reference sequence). Trimming pared 1 base from V and 8 bases from J, leaving 12 bases between. The CDR3 reads CASSLGTQGDSPLHF. In DNA, the CDR3 is TGTGCCAGCAGCTTAGGTACTCAAGGAGATTCACCCCTCCACTTT. Together with reference TRBV7-9 and TRBJ1-6, the CDR3 gives the full variable domain: DTGVSQNPRHKITKRGQNVTFRCDPISEHNRLYWYRQTLGQGPEFLTYFQNEAQLEKSRLLSDRFSAERPKGSFSTLEIQRTEQGDSAMYLCASSLGTQGDSPLHFGNGTRLTVT.

This clone was detected many times. V gene TRBV7-3 combines with J gene TRBJ1-2; D is ambiguous. The CDR3 has 13 residues. Germline assignment: CDR1 SGHTA and CDR2 FQGTGA. The V end lost 1 base, the J end lost 0 bases, and 3 bases lay between the germline ends. The CDR3 nucleotides are TGTGCCAGCAGCTTAAGCCCTAACTATGGCTACACCTTC. Translated, it gives CASSLSPNYGYTF.